This TCR beta chain came from a study of T-cell memory formation after mild COVID-19. Each CDR3 protein gets one entry after TCRdb re-called the 5' RACE reads with MiXCR. The sample lists around 420,000 distinct CDR3 sequences, less than 25% occurring once. Germline loops: CDR1 SGHTS, CDR2 YDEGEE. With 4 bases clipped from V and 2 bases from J, the junction kept 23 bases outside the gene matches. The CDR3 loop spans 21 amino acids. The V gene is TRBV5-8, the J gene TRBJ2-5; 10 bases line up with TRBD2. The receptor's source is an adult woman who had mild COVID-19 (a few samples of this study predate the infection). Cell type and time point are not known. The source material was PBMCs or a T cell subset sorted from them (not recorded which). The CDR3 spells CASSPLTGWRLAGEAQETQYF. In DNA, the CDR3 is TGTGCCAGCAGCCCACTGACAGGGTGGCGTCTAGCGGGAGAGGCACAAGAGACCCAGTACTTC.